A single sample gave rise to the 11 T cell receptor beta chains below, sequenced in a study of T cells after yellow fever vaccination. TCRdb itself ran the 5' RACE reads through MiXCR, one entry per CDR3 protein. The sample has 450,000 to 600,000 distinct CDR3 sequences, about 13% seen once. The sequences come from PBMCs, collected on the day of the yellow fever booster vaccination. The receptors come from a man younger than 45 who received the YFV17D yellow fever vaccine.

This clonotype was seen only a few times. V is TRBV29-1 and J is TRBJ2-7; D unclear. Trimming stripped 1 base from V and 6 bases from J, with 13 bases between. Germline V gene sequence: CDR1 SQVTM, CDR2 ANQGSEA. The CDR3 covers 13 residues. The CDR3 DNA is TGCAGCGTTGAAGCCCTAGGGATTCCCGAGCAGTACTTC. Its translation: CSVEALGIPEQYF.

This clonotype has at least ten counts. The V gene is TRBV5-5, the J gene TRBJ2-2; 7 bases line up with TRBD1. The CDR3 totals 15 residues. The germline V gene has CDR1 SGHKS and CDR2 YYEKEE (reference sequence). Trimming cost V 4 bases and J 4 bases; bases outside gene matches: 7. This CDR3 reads CASSILGQTTGELFF. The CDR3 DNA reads TGTGCCAGCAGCATCTTGGGACAGACCACCGGGGAGCTGTTTTTT.

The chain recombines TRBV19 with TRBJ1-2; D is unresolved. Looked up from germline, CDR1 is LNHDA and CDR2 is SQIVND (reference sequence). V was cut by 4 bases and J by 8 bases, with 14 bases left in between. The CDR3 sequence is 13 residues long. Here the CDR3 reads CASSTDQFWGYTF. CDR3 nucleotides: TGTGCCAGTAGTACCGACCAGTTTTGGGGCTACACCTTC.

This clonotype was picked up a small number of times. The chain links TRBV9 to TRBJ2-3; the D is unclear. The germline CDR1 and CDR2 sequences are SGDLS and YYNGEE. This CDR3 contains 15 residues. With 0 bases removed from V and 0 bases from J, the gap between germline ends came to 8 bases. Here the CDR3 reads CASSVGVGSTDTQYF. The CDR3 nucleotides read TGTGCCAGCAGCGTAGGTGTCGGGAGCACAGATACGCAGTATTTT. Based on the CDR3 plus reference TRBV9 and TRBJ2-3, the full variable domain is DSGVTQTPKHLITATGQRVTLRCSPRSGDLSVYWYQQSLDQGLQFLIQYYNGEERAKGNILERFSAQQFPDLHSELNLSSLELGDSALYFCASSVGVGSTDTQYFGPGTRLTVL.

CDR3 sequence reads: CASSQPSGRNTGELFF. Written as DNA, the CDR3 is TGCGCCAGCAGCCAACCAAGCGGGAGGAACACCGGGGAGCTGTTTTTT. The chain links TRBV4-1 to TRBJ2-2, with 8 positions matching TRBD2. This CDR3 contains 16 residues. Germline-derived CDR1 and CDR2 are MGHRA and YSYEKL. J gave up 1 base and V 2 bases, and 3 bases lay outside the gene matches.

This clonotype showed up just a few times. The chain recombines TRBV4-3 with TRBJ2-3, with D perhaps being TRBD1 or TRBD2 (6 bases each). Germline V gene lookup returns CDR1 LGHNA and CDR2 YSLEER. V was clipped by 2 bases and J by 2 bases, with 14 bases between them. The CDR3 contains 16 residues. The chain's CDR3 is CASSQREGGFTDTQYF. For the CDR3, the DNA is TGCGCCAGCAGCCAACGAGAGGGGGGTTTCACAGATACGCAGTATTTT.

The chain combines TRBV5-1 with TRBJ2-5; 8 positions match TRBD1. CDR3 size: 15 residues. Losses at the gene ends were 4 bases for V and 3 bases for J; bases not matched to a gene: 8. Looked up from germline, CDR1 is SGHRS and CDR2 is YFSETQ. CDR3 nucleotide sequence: TGCGCCAGCAGCACCGGACAGGGTTCGGAAGAGACCCAGTACTTC. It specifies CASSTGQGSEETQYF.

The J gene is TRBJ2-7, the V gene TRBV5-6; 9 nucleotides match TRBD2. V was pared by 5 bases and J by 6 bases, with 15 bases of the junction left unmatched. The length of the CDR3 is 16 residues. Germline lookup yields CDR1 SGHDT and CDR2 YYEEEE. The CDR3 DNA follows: TGTGCCAGCAGATCCCTGACCGGGACTAGCAATTTCGAGCAGTACTTC. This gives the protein CASRSLTGTSNFEQYF. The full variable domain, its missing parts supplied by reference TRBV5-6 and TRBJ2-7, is DAGVTQSPTHLIKTRGQQVTLRCSPKSGHDTVSWYQQALGQGPQFIFQYYEEEERQRGNFPDRFSGHQFPNYSSELNVNALLLGDSALYLCASRSLTGTSNFEQYFGPGTRLTVT.

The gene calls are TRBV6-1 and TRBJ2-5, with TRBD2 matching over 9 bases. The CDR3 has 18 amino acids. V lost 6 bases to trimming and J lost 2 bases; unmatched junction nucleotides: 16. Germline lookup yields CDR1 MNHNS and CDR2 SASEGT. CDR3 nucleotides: TGTGCCAGCAGAAAAACCCTCGGGGCTAGCGGGAATCAAGAGACCCAGTACTTC. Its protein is CASRKTLGASGNQETQYF.

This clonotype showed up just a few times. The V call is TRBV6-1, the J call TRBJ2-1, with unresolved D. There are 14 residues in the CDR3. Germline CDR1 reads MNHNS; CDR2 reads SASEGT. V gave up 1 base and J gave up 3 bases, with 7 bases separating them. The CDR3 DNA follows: TGTGCCAGCAGTGAAGGTGGGCACTACAATGAGCAGTTCTTC. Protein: CASSEGGHYNEQFF.

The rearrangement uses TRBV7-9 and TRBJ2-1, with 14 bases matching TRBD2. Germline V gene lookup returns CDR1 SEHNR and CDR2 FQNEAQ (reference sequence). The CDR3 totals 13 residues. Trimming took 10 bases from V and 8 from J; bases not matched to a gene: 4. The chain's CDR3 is CANGLAGGDEQFF. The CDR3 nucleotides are TGTGCCAACGGACTAGCGGGGGGAGATGAGCAGTTCTTC.